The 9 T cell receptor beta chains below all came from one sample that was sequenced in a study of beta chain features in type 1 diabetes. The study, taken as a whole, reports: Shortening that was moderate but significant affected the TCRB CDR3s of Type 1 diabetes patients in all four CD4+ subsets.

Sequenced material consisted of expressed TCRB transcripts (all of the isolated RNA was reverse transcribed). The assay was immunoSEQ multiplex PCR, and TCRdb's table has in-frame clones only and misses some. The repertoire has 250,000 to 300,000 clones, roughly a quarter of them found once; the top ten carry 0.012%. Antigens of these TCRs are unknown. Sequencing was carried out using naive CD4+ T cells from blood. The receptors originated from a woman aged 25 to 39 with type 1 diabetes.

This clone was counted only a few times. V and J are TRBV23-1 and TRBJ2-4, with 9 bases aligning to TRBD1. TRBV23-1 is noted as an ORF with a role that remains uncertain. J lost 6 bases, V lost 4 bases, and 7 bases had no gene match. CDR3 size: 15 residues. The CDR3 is CASSLPGQGGNIQYF. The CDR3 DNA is TGCGCCAGCAGTCTCCCGGGACAGGGTGGAAACATTCAGTACTTC.

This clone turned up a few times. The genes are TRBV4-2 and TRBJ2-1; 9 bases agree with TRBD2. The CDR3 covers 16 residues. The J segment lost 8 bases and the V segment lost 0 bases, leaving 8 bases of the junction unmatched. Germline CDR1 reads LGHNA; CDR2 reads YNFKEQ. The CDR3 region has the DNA TGTGCCAGCAGCCAAGAACTAGCGGGCTCTGGGTATGAGCAGTTCTTC. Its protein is CASSQELAGSGYEQFF.

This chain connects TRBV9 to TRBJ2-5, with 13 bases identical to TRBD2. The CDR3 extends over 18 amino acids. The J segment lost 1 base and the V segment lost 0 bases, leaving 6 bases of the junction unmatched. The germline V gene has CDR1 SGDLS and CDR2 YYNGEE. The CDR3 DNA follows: TGTGCCAGCAGCGTAGCCGGGACTAGCGGGATTGGCCAAGAGACCCAGTACTTC. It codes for CASSVAGTSGIGQETQYF. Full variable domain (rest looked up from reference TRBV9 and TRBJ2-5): DSGVTQTPKHLITATGQRVTLRCSPRSGDLSVYWYQQSLDQGLQFLIQYYNGEERAKGNILERFSAQQFPDLHSELNLSSLELGDSALYFCASSVAGTSGIGQETQYFGPGTRLLVL.

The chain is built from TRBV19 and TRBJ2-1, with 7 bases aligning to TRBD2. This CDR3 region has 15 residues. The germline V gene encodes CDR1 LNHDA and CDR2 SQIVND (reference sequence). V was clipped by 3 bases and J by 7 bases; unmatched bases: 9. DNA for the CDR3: TGTGCCAGTAGTATGGAGGTTGGGCGGGAGAATGAGCAGTTCTTC. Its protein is CASSMEVGRENEQFF.

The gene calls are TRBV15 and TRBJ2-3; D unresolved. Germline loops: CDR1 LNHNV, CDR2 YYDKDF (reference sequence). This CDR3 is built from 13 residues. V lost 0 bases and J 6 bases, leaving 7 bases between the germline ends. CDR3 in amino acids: CATSRDSPDTQYF. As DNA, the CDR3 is TGTGCCACCAGCAGAGACTCCCCGGATACGCAGTATTTT.

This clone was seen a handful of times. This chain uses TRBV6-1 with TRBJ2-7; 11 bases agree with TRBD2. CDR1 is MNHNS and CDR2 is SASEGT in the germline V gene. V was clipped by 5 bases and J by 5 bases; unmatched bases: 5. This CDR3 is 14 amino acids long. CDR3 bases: TGTGCCAGCAGTTTACTAGCGGGAGTCGACGAGCAGTACTTC. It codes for CASSLLAGVDEQYF.

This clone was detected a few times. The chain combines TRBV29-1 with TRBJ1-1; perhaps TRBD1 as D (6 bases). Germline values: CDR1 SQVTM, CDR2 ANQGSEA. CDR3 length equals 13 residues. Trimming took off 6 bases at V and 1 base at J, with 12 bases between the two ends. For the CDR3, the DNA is TGCAGCGTAGAGGACAGCCAGAACACTGAAGCTTTCTTT. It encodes CSVEDSQNTEAFF.

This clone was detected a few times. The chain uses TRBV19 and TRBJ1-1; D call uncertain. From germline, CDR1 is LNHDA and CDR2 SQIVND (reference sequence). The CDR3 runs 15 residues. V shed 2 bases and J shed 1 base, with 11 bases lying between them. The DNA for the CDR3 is TGTGCCAGTAGTATATTTTTGCGGAGGAACACTGAAGCTTTCTTT. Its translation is CASSIFLRRNTEAFF.

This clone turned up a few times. In DNA, the CDR3 is TGTGCCAGCAGTTACTCGACATCAGGCGGGGTCGGTGGGCAGTTCTTC. Translated: CASSYSTSGGVGGQFF. The chain has TRBV6-5 and TRBJ2-1; D might be TRBD2 (6 bases). This CDR3 region has 16 residues. Trimming pared 0 bases from V and 12 bases from J, leaving 21 bases between. Germline V CDR1 and CDR2: MNHEY, SVGAGI.